This T cell receptor beta chain was captured by sequencing in a study of beta chain features in type 1 diabetes. A CD45RO/CCR7/CD25/CD127/CD95/CD27 panel sorted naive, central memory, regulatory and stem cell-like memory CD4+ cells. There are a few counts of this clone. Its target is not known. At one boundary the junction diverges from the germline segment, which might be a read error. Germline CDR1 MDHEN, CDR2 SYDVKM. The CDR3 totals 17 residues. The investigators reverse transcribed all of the isolated RNA, so they sequenced expressed TCRB transcripts. The repertoire was sequenced with immunoSEQ multiplex PCR; TCRdb's copy has only in-frame clones and lacks some. The table has 130,000 to 150,000 clones, around 9.3% seen once. Study-level findings and limits: PCR may have favored shorter templates equally in patients and controls. The study found moderately but significantly shorter TCRB CDR3s in all four CD4+ subsets of Type 1 diabetes patients. Junctions at VDJ sites from type 1 diabetes patients had fewer insertions and more deletions.

The origin of this receptor is a man younger than 35 in good health. The rearrangement joins TRBV28 to TRBJ1-5; 8 bases fit TRBD1. Material for sequencing was naive CD4+ T cells from blood. The CDR3 DNA is TGTGCCAGCAGACAATTGCCGGGACAGGTTAGCTATCAGCCCCAGCATTTT. This codes for CASRQLPGQVSYQPQHF. The entire variable domain, with the rest obtained from reference TRBV28 and TRBJ1-5, is as follows: DVKVTQSSRYLVKRTGEKVFLECVQDMDHENMFWYRQDPGLGLRLIYFSYDVKMKEKGDIPEGYSVSREKKERFSLILESASTNQTSMYLCASRQLPGQVSYQPQHFGDGTRLSIL.